Described below is a single TCR beta chain sequence and its context. The antigen remains undetermined. This record belongs to a study of cytomegalovirus exposure and HLA in healthy donors. PCR amplification relied on 60 Vbeta primers (plus 13 Jbeta primers). Clones were sequenced by immunoSEQ multiplex PCR, and TCRdb holds only the in-frame ones, with some missing. Recorded for this sample: under 65,000 clones. Germline V gene sequence: CDR1 WSHSY, CDR2 SAAADI. V was clipped by 1 base and J by 5 bases; unmatched bases: 6. The CDR3 has 18 amino acids. General study results and limits: When a later analysis was performed, an Asian-associated ancestry cluster reportedly had fewer N-insertions than the approximately 690-donor mean. Looking again later, the authors saw that most CMV-associated TCR beta chains seemed HLA-restricted. Confirmation in vitro established that a few CMV-associated chains were specific for CMV antigens.

The rearrangement joins TRBV10-2 to TRBJ2-1; TRBD2 matches at 15 bases. The sequencing sample was made of PBMCs. This clonotype originated in a woman in her 30s in good health and CMV-seropositive. CDR3 protein: CASSEFGTSGGTDNEQFF. The CDR3, as DNA: TGCGCCAGCAGTGAGTTTGGGACTAGCGGGGGGACCGACAATGAGCAGTTCTTC.